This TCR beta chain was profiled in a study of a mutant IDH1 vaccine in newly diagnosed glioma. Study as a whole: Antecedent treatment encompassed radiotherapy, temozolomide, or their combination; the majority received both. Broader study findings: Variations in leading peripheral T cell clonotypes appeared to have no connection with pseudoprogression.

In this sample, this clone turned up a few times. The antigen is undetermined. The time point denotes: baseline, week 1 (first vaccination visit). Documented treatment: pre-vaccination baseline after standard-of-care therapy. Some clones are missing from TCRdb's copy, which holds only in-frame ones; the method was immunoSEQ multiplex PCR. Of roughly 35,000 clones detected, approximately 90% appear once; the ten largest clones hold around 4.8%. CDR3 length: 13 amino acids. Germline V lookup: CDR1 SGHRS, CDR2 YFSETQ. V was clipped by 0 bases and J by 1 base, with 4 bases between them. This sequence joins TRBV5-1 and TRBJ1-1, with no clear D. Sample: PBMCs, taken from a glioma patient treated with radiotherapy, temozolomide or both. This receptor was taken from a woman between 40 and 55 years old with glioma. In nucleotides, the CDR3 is TGCGCCAGCAGCTTGGAGGGGAACACTGAAGCTTTCTTT. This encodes CASSLEGNTEAFF. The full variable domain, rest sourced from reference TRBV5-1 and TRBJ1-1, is KAGVTQTPRYLIKTRGQQVTLSCSPISGHRSVSWYQQTPGQGLQFLFEYFSETQRNKGNFPGRFSGRQFSNSRSEMNVSTLELGDSALYLCASSLEGNTEAFFGQGTRLTVV.